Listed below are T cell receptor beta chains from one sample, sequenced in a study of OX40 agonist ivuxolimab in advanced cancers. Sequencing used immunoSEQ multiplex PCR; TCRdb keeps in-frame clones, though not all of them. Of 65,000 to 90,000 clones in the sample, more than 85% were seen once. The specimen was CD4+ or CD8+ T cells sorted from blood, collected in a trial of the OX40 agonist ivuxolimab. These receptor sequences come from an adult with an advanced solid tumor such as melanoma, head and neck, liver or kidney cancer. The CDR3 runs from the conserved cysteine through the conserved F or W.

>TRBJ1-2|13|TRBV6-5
CASSYYTGEGYTF
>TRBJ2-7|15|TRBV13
CASSHTGTGSYEQYF
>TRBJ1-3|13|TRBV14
CASSRFGGNTIYF
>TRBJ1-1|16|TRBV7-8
CASSSSRTGLNTEAFF
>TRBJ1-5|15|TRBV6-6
CASSYGDRADQPQHF
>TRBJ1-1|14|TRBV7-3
CASSLLGGTTEAFF
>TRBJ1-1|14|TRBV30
CAWRVDRGATEAFF
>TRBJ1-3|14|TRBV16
CASSQSAAGNTIYF
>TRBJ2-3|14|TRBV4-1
CASTKSSGTDTQYF
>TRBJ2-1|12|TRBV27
CASSWVGNEQFF
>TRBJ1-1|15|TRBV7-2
CASSLAVFMNTEAFF
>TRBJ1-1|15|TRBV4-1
CASSQDVGPDTEAFF
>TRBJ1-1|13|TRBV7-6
CATGAAGNTEAFF
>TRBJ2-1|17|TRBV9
CASSVSGGGGPPNEQFF
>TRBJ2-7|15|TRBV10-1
CASSDPRQGSNEQYF
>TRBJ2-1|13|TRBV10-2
CASSGDRPHEQFF
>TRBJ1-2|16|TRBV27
CASSGDIQRTFYGYTF
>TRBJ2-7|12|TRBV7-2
CASSLDWDEQYF
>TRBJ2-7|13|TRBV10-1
CASSEGTTYEQYF
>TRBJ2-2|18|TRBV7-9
CASSPLLQGSGDTGELFF
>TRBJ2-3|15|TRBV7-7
CASSSGRAGTDTQYF